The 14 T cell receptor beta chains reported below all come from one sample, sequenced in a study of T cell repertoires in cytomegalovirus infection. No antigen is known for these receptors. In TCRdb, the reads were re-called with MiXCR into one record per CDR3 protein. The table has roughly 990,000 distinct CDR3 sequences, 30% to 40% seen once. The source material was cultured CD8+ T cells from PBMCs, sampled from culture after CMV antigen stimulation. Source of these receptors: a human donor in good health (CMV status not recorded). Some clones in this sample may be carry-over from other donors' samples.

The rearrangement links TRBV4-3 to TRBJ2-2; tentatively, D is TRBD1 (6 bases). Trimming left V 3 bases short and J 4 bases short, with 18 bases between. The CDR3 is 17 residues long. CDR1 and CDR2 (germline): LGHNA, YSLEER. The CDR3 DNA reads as TGCGCCAGCAGCCAGGGATCTAAGGGCAGGGGCACCGGGGAGCTGTTTTTT. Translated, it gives CASSQGSKGRGTGELFF.

The CDR3 sequence is CAISESLVPTGNSPLHF. For the CDR3, the DNA is TGTGCCATCAGTGAGTCTCTAGTCCCCACAGGAAATTCACCCCTCCACTTT. This chain connects TRBV10-3 to TRBJ1-6; possibly TRBD1 for D (5 bases). Germline V CDR1 and CDR2: ENHRY, SYGVKD. V lost 0 bases and J lost 7, with 16 bases in between. The CDR3 has 17 residues.

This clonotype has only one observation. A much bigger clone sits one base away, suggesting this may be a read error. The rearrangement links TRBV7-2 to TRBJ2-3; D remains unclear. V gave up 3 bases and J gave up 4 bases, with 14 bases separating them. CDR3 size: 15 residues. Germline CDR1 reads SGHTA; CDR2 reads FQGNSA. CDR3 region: CASSFWRSAADTQYF. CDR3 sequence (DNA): TGTGCCAGCAGCTTCTGGCGCAGCGCGGCAGATACGCAGTATTTT.

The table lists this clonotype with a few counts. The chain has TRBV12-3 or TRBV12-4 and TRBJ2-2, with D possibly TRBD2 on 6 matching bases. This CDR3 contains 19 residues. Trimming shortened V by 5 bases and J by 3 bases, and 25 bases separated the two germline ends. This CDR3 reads CASSPTIGTFLVDTGELFF. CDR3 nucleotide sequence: TGTGCCAGCAGTCCGACCATCGGGACTTTTCTTGTGGACACCGGGGAGCTGTTTTTT.

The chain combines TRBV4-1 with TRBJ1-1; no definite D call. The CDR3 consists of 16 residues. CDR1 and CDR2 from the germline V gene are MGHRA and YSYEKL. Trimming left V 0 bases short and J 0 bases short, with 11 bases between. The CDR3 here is CASSQDGVPLNTEAFF. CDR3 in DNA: TGCGCCAGCAGCCAAGATGGGGTGCCCTTGAACACTGAAGCTTTCTTT.

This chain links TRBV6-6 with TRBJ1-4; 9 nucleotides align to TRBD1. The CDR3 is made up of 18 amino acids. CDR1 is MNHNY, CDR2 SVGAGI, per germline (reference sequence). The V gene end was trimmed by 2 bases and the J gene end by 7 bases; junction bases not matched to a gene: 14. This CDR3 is CASSYGDRALPQGEKLFF. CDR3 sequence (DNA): TGTGCCAGCAGTTACGGGGACAGGGCCTTACCTCAGGGTGAAAAACTGTTTTTT.

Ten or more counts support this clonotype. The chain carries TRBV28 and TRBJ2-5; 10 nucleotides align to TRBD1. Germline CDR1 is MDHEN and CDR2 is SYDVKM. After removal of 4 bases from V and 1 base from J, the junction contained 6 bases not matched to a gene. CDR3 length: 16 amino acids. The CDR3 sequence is CASSSGTGDTQETQYF. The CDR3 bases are TGTGCCAGCAGTTCCGGGACAGGGGATACCCAAGAGACCCAGTACTTC.

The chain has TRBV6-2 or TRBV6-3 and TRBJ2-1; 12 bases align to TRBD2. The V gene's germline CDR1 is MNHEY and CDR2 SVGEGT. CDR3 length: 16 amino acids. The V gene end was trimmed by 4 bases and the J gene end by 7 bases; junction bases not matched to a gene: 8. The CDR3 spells CASSSPGTSGLNEQFF. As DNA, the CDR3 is TGTGCCAGCAGTTCTCCCGGGACTAGCGGGCTAAATGAGCAGTTCTTC.

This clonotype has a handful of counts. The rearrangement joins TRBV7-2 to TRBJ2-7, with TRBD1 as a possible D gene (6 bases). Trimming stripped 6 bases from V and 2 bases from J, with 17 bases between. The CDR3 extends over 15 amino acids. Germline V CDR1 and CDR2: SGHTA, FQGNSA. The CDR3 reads CASSPGWGPPYEQYF. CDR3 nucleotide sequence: TGTGCCAGCAGTCCGGGTTGGGGGCCCCCCTACGAGCAGTACTTC.

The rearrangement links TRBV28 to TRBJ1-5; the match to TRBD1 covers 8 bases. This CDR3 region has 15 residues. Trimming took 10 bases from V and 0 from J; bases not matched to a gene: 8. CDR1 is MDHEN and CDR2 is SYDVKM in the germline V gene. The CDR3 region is CAILKTGDSNQPQHF. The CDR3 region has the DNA TGTGCCATACTAAAGACAGGGGATAGCAATCAGCCCCAGCATTTT.

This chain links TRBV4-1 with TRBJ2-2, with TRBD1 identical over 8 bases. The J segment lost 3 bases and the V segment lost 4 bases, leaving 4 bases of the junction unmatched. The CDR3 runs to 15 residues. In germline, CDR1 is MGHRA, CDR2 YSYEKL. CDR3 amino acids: CASSLNRGDTGELFF. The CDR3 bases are TGCGCCAGCAGCCTTAACAGGGGGGACACCGGGGAGCTGTTTTTT.

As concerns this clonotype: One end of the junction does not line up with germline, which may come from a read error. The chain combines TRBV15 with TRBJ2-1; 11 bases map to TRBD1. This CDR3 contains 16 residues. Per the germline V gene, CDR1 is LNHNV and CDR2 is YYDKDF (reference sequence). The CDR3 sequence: CATNRTRDRGWNEQFF. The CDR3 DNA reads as TGTGCCACCAACAGAACCCGGGACAGGGGGTGGAATGAGCAGTTCTTC.

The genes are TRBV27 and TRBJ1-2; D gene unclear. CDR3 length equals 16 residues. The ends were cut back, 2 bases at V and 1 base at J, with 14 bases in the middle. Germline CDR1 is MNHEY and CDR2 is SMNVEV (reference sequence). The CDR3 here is CASSLDGISDNYGYTF. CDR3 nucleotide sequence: TGTGCCAGCAGTTTAGATGGCATTTCGGATAACTATGGCTACACCTTC.

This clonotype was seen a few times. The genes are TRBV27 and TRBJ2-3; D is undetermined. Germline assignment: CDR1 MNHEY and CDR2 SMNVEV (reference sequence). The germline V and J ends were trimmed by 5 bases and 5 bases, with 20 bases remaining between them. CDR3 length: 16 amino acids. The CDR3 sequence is CASSPLTMGWGDTQYF. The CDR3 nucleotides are TGTGCCAGCAGTCCCCTAACCATGGGGTGGGGAGATACGCAGTATTTT.